The clone carrying this TCR beta chain has only a few counts. This sample is part of a study of T-cell memory formation after mild COVID-19. With constant-segment primers, 5'RACE yielded cDNA libraries of TCR alpha and TCR beta that carried sample barcodes and UMIs. MiXCR, run by TCRdb on the 5' RACE reads, gives a single entry per CDR3 protein. The table lists roughly 99,000 distinct CDR3 sequences, 13% to 15% of them singletons, with less than 40% in the top ten. The CDR3 runs to 15 residues. V was pared by 5 bases and J by 0 bases, with 3 bases of the junction left unmatched. The specimen sequenced was PBMCs or a T cell subset sorted from them (not recorded which). The TCR originated in a man between 18 and 29 years old who had mild COVID-19 (a few samples of this study predate the infection). Cell type and time point are not known. The J gene is TRBJ2-1, the V gene TRBV12-3 or TRBV12-4, with TRBD1 identical over 8 bases. CDR3 nucleotide sequence: TGTGCCAGCAGTCCAGGGGGCGCCTCCTACAATGAGCAGTTCTTC. It codes for CASSPGGASYNEQFF.